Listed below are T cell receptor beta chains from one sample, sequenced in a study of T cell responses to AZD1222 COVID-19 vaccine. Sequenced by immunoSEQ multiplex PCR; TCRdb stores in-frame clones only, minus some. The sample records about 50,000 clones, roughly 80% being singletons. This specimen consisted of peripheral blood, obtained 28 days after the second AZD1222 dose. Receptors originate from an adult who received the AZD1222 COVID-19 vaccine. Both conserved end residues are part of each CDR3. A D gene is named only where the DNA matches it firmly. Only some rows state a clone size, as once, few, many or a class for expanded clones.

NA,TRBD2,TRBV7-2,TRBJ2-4,CASSLPTSGSDIQYF,TGTGCCAGCAGCCTACCGACTAGCGGGAGTGACATTCAGTACTTC
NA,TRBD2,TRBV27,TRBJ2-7,CASSLLAGSPYEQYF,TGTGCCAGCAGTTTATTAGCGGGGAGCCCCTACGAGCAGTACTTC
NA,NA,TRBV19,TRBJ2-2,CASSNPGTMNTGELFF,TGTGCCAGTAGTAACCCCGGGACAATGAACACCGGGGAGCTGTTTTTT
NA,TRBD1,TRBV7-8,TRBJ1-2,CASSRDRNYGYTF,TGTGCCAGCAGCCGGGACAGGAACTATGGCTACACCTTC
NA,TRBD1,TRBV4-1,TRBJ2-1,CASSQDSPGQGKLTQFF,TGCGCCAGCAGCCAAGATTCTCCGGGACAGGGTAAATTAACGCAGTTCTTC
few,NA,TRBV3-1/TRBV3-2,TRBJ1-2,CASSQDLPGRGYGYTF,TGTGCCAGCAGCCAAGATTTACCAGGGAGAGGCTATGGCTACACCTTC
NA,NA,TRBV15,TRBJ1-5,CATASLGIFNQPQHF,TGTGCCACCGCTTCATTAGGGATTTTCAATCAGCCCCAGCATTTT
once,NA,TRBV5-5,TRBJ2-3,CASSSGAATDTQYF,TGTGCCAGCAGCTCCGGTGCAGCCACAGATACGCAGTATTTT
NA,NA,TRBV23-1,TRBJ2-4,CASSQGRGGKNIQYF,TGCGCCAGCAGTCAAGGCAGGGGTGGCAAAAACATTCAGTACTTC
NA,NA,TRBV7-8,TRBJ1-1,CASSLAPVGGDTEAFF,TGTGCCAGCAGCCTAGCGCCCGTCGGAGGGGACACTGAAGCTTTCTTT
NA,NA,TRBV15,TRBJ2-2,CATGVATGELFF,TGTGCCACCGGGGTAGCAACCGGGGAGCTGTTTTTT
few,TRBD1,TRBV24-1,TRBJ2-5,CATSDSQTIYGTGRSGETQYF,TGTGCCACCAGTGATTCACAAACGATATACGGGACAGGAAGGTCGGGTGAGACCCAGTACTTC
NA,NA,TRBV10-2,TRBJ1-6,CASSEGRAGGNSPLHF,TGCGCCAGCAGTGAGGGTAGGGCAGGCGGTAATTCACCCCTCCACTTT
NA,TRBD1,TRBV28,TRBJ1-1,CASTSTGAEAFF,TGTGCCAGCACCAGTACAGGGGCTGAAGCTTTCTTT
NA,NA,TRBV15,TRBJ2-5,CATSTGTQETQYF,TGTGCCACCAGTACAGGGACCCAAGAGACCCAGTACTTC
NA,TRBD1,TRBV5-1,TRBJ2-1,CASSPGTGPNEQFF,TGCGCCAGCAGCCCCGGGACAGGACCAAATGAGCAGTTCTTC
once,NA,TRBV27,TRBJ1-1,CASGAGGRTEAFF,TGTGCCAGCGGAGCGGGGGGGCGGACTGAAGCTTTCTTT
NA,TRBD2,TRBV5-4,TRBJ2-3,CASSPGGVTGTDTQYF,TGTGCCAGCAGCCCTGGGGGGGTTACTGGCACAGATACGCAGTATTTT